The next 26 T cell receptor beta chains were all read from a single sample in a study of OX40 agonist ivuxolimab in advanced cancers. Produced via immunoSEQ multiplex PCR; TCRdb's table is partial and in-frame only. The table records about 22,000 clones, 65% to 80% of them present only once. Material: CD4+ or CD8+ T cells sorted from blood, obtained in a trial of the OX40 agonist ivuxolimab. The receptors were sampled from an adult with an advanced solid tumor such as melanoma, head and neck, liver or kidney cancer.

The gene calls are TRBV12-5 and TRBJ2-5; TRBD2 matches 11 bases. CDR3 size: 16 residues. Germline V gene lookup returns CDR1 LGHNT and CDR2 FRNRAP. Unmatched junction bases numbered 11, after V lost 6 bases and J lost 5 bases. CDR3 amino acids: CASGPTTSGGFETQYF. The CDR3, as DNA: TGTGCTAGTGGACCTACCACTAGCGGGGGTTTTGAGACCCAGTACTTC.

Sample share makes this clone medium-sized. The chain employs TRBV19 and TRBJ1-1, with a weak D call TRBD1 (6 bases). CDR3 size: 14 residues. V was cut by 7 bases and J by 3 bases, with 15 bases left in between. Germline lookup yields CDR1 LNHDA and CDR2 SQIVND (reference sequence). Here the CDR3 reads CASTQGSVDTEAFF. CDR3 bases: TGTGCCAGTACGCAGGGGTCTGTTGACACTGAAGCTTTCTTT.

The chain recombines TRBV30 with TRBJ1-4, with D possibly matching TRBD1 (5 bases). Deletions cut 0 bases from V and 7 bases from J, with 15 bases between. The V gene's germline CDR1 is GTSNPN and CDR2 SVGIG (reference sequence). This CDR3 contains 15 residues. The CDR3 protein is CAWSVRGGESEKLFF. The CDR3 nucleotides are TGTGCCTGGAGTGTACGTGGGGGGGAAAGTGAAAAACTGTTTTTT.

The J gene is TRBJ1-4, the V gene TRBV6-5, with TRBD1 as a possible D gene (5 bases). This CDR3 has 15 residues. The germline V and J ends were trimmed by 0 bases and 4 bases, with 9 bases remaining between them. Germline values: CDR1 MNHEY, CDR2 SVGAGI. This CDR3 is CASSYSGAGNEKLFF. Here the CDR3 DNA reads TGTGCCAGCAGTTACTCTGGGGCGGGTAATGAAAAACTGTTTTTT.

This chain links TRBV4-3 with TRBJ2-1, with D hard to call. Germline CDR1 and CDR2: LGHNA and YSLEER. The ends were cut back, 1 base at V and 4 bases at J, with 11 bases in the middle. The CDR3 spans 15 residues. The chain's CDR3 is CASSQGADGYNEQFF. In nucleotides, the CDR3 is TGCGCCAGCAGCCAAGGGGCGGACGGATACAATGAGCAGTTCTTC.

This clone has only one observation. This chain connects TRBV4-3 to TRBJ2-5, with 11 bases lining up with TRBD2. The CDR3 consists of 15 residues. Germline CDR1 reads LGHNA; CDR2 reads YSLEER. V trimming: 4 bases; J trimming: 4 bases; junction bases outside the gene matches: 5. Here the CDR3 reads CASSPLLAGGETQYF. Here the CDR3 DNA reads TGCGCCAGCAGCCCCCTCCTAGCGGGGGGAGAGACCCAGTACTTC.

This chain links TRBV5-4 with TRBJ1-6; 7 bases match TRBD1. There are 14 residues in the CDR3. Germline trimming cut 0 bases from V and 6 bases from J; bases unmatched to any gene: 0. Germline CDR1 is SGHNT and CDR2 is YYREEE (reference sequence). CDR3 residues: CASSLAGGNSPLHF. The CDR3 nucleotides are TGTGCCAGCAGCTTGGCAGGGGGTAATTCACCCCTCCACTTT.

In this sample, this clone turned up a few times. The V gene is TRBV4-2, the J gene TRBJ1-1, with a weak D call TRBD1 (6 bases). The germline V gene has CDR1 LGHNA and CDR2 YNFKEQ. The CDR3 spans 13 residues. With 5 bases removed from V and 6 bases from J, the gap between germline ends came to 13 bases. The CDR3 here is CASSYGGQAEAFF. CDR3 bases: TGTGCCAGCAGCTACGGGGGGCAGGCTGAAGCTTTCTTT.

The rearrangement uses TRBV19 and TRBJ2-7, with D perhaps TRBD2 (6 bases). V was pared by 3 bases and J by 1 base, with 7 bases between. The germline gives CDR1 LNHDA, CDR2 SQIVND (reference sequence). The CDR3 spans 13 residues. CDR3 sequence: CASSMGLSYEQYF. The CDR3 DNA follows: TGTGCCAGTAGTATGGGACTGTCCTACGAGCAGTACTTC. Supplemented by reference TRBV19 and TRBJ2-7, the full variable domain reads DGGITQSPKYLFRKEGQNVTLSCEQNLNHDAMYWYRQDPGQGLRLIYYSQIVNDFQKGDIAEGYSVSREKKESFPLTVTSAQKNPTAFYLCASSMGLSYEQYFGPGTRLTVT.

J is TRBJ1-1 and V is TRBV6-6; D may be TRBD1 (6 bases). The V end was cut by 4 bases, the J end by 0 bases, with 15 bases between. CDR1 and CDR2 from the germline V gene are MNHNY and SVGAGI (reference sequence). The CDR3 runs to 16 residues. The CDR3 DNA sequence: TGTGCCAGCAGTTTTACCCACAGGGCGGTGAACACTGAAGCTTTCTTT. This sequence encodes CASSFTHRAVNTEAFF.

The chain employs TRBV7-8 and TRBJ1-5; a possible D gene is TRBD1 (5 bases). The germline V and J ends were trimmed by 4 bases and 4 bases, with 17 bases remaining between them. Germline lookup yields CDR1 SGHVS and CDR2 FQNEAQ. There are 16 residues in the CDR3. As DNA, the CDR3 is TGTGCCAGCAGCTCGGGTGGGGGGTTCGGGAATCAGCCCCAGCATTTT. Translation: CASSSGGGFGNQPQHF.

The V call is TRBV27, the J call TRBJ1-2; 9 nucleotides agree with TRBD1. The V and J ends lost 5 bases and 0 bases, in that order; junction bases with no gene match: 13. CDR3 length equals 18 residues. Per the germline V gene, CDR1 is MNHEY and CDR2 is SMNVEV (reference sequence). CDR3 bases: TGTGCCAGCAGTCAACAAACCCTCGGGACAGGGACTAACTATGGCTACACCTTC. Its translation is CASSQQTLGTGTNYGYTF.

The chain employs TRBV27 and TRBJ2-1, with 10 bases identical to TRBD2. The V gene's germline CDR1 is MNHEY and CDR2 SMNVEV (reference sequence). The CDR3 has 15 amino acids. V lost 6 bases, J lost 7 bases, and 9 bases stayed unmatched. This CDR3 reads CASRLASGRHNEQFF. The DNA of the CDR3 is TGTGCCAGCAGACTCGCTAGCGGGAGACATAATGAGCAGTTCTTC.

The chain joins TRBV7-6 to TRBJ1-1; no clear D gene. The length of the CDR3 is 14 residues. Trimming shortened V by 1 base and J by 0 bases, and 6 bases separated the two germline ends. Germline V gene data show CDR1 as SGHVS and CDR2 as FNYEAQ. The chain's CDR3 is CASSLGFLNTEAFF. The DNA of the CDR3 is TGTGCCAGCAGCTTAGGCTTCTTGAACACTGAAGCTTTCTTT.

This clone was observed a handful of times. The chain combines TRBV7-3 with TRBJ1-5, with no clear D. Trimming left V 1 base short and J 9 bases short, with 7 bases between. Germline V gene data show CDR1 as SGHTA and CDR2 as FQGTGA. The CDR3 is 12 amino acids. CDR3 DNA: TGTGCCAGCAGCTTAAGCGGCGGGCCCCAGCATTTT. The encoded protein is CASSLSGGPQHF.

This chain uses TRBV18 with TRBJ2-3, with 7 bases aligning to TRBD2. The CDR3 covers 16 residues. Germline CDR1 and CDR2: KGHSH and LQKENI. The J segment lost 1 base and the V segment lost 3 bases, leaving 7 bases of the junction unmatched. The CDR3 loop reads CASSPSPGLRTDTQYF. CDR3 sequence (DNA): TGTGCCAGCTCACCCTCCCCGGGACTACGCACAGATACGCAGTATTTT.

The chain couples TRBV7-8 to TRBJ1-4; perhaps TRBD1 as D (6 bases). With 1 base removed from V and 8 bases from J, the gap between germline ends came to 14 bases. CDR3 length: 15 residues. Germline loops: CDR1 SGHVS, CDR2 FQNEAQ. CDR3 nucleotide sequence: TGTGCCAGCAGCTTAGTGCTGGGGGCGGGCGAAAAACTGTTTTTT. This encodes CASSLVLGAGEKLFF. The full variable domain, completed using reference TRBV7-8 and TRBJ1-4, is GAGVSQSPRYKVAKRGQDVALRCDPISGHVSLFWYQQALGQGPEFLTYFQNEAQLDKSGLPSDRFFAERPEGSVSTLKIQRTQQEDSAVYLCASSLVLGAGEKLFFGSGTQLSVL.

The genes are TRBV9 and TRBJ1-2; possible D gene TRBD1, 5 bases. Germline V gene lookup returns CDR1 SGDLS and CDR2 YYNGEE. V was trimmed by 2 bases and J by 6 bases, leaving 20 bases between them. The CDR3 has 16 amino acids. CDR3 nucleotide sequence: TGTGCCAGCAGCGTTGGCAGGGTTACTTTAAGCGATGGCTACACCTTC. This codes for CASSVGRVTLSDGYTF.

This clone was detected only once. The genes are TRBV4-3 and TRBJ1-2; 9 bases line up with TRBD1. V shed 5 bases, J shed 4 bases, and the junction held 8 bases outside the gene matches. The CDR3 is 15 residues long. The germline gives CDR1 LGHNA, CDR2 YSLEER. CDR3 protein: CASSLGQGDAYGYTF. The CDR3 bases are TGCGCCAGCAGCTTGGGACAGGGTGATGCCTATGGCTACACCTTC.

This clone occurred once. The chain carries TRBV10-2 and TRBJ2-7, with D perhaps matching TRBD2 (6 bases). CDR1 WSHSY and CDR2 SAAADI come from the germline V gene. The CDR3 is made up of 16 amino acids. Trimming took 0 bases from V and 3 from J, leaving 15 bases between them. The CDR3 is CASSESRRLGGYEQYF. The CDR3 coding sequence is TGCGCCAGCAGTGAGTCCAGAAGACTAGGAGGCTACGAGCAGTACTTC.

The chain is built from TRBV6-4 and TRBJ2-1, with TRBD2 matching 8 bases. The CDR3 contains 16 residues. Germline CDR1 is MRHNA and CDR2 is SNTAGT. J was trimmed by 6 bases and V by 0 bases; bases with no gene match: 7. The CDR3 DNA sequence: TGTGCCAGCAGTGACTCGATTAGCGGGGCCGTCAATGAGCAGTTCTTC. As protein: CASSDSISGAVNEQFF.

The V gene is TRBV5-1, the J gene TRBJ2-1; TRBD1 aligns across 7 bases. This CDR3 has 15 amino acids. Germline V lookup: CDR1 SGHRS, CDR2 YFSETQ. After removal of 4 bases from V and 0 bases from J, the junction contained 4 bases not matched to a gene. CDR3 residues: CASSAGGSSYNEQFF. The CDR3 DNA is TGCGCCAGCAGCGCAGGGGGTAGCTCCTACAATGAGCAGTTCTTC.

This clone was detected only a few times. This sequence joins TRBV6-6 and TRBJ1-1, with 9 nucleotides matching TRBD1. The germline gives CDR1 MNHNY, CDR2 SVGAGI (reference sequence). This CDR3 comprises 15 residues. The J segment lost 6 bases and the V segment lost 8 bases, leaving 13 bases of the junction unmatched. CDR3 in DNA: TGTGCCAGCGGATTAATACAGGGGGCGCTTTCTGAAGCTTTCTTT. Its translation is CASGLIQGALSEAFF.

The V call is TRBV2, the J call TRBJ1-1, with D hard to call. This CDR3 comprises 14 residues. Germline V lookup: CDR1 SNHLY, CDR2 FYNNEI. V shed 4 bases and J shed 6 bases, with 15 bases lying between them. CDR3 amino acids: CASSARGDLPEAFF. Here the CDR3 DNA reads TGTGCCAGCAGTGCCCGGGGAGACTTACCTGAAGCTTTCTTT.

The CDR3 bases are TGTGCCAGCAGTTTGGCATGGGGAACGGATGGCTACACCTTC. Translating gives CASSLAWGTDGYTF. V usage is TRBV27 and J usage is TRBJ1-2; D gene uncertain. The CDR3 consists of 14 residues. Per germline, CDR1 MNHEY and CDR2 SMNVEV (reference sequence). Trimming shortened V by 3 bases and J by 6 bases, and 14 bases separated the two germline ends.

This chain connects TRBV27 to TRBJ1-1; D ambiguous. Deletions cut 3 bases from V and 0 bases from J, with 8 bases between. Germline V gene data show CDR1 as MNHEY and CDR2 as SMNVEV (reference sequence). The CDR3 contains 14 residues. CDR3 residues: CASSFAAMNTEAFF. CDR3 nucleotides: TGTGCCAGCAGTTTTGCAGCAATGAACACTGAAGCTTTCTTT.